This T cell receptor beta chain derives from a study of T-cell memory formation after mild COVID-19. The study's findings and limits: Day 15 to 85 contracting clones showed balanced CD4/CD8; later expanders leaned CD4+. Second-wave clones reaching peak frequency on day 37 lacked confirmed SARS-CoV-2 specificity.

The CDR3 consists of 13 residues. Germline V gives CDR1 DFQATT, CDR2 SNEGSKA (reference sequence). V gave up 6 bases and J gave up 13 bases, with 24 bases separating them. With respect to this clonotype: The target antigen is unknown.

5'RACE primed from the constant segment yielded TCR alpha and TCR beta cDNA libraries bearing sample barcodes and UMIs. TCRdb recomputed calls from the 5' RACE reads with MiXCR, one row per CDR3 protein. Of hundreds of thousands of distinct CDR3 sequences detected, around 21% appear once; the ten largest clones hold roughly an eighth. The sample comprised PBMCs or a T cell subset sorted from them (not recorded which). The receptor comes from an adult woman who had mild COVID-19 (a few samples of this study predate the infection). Cell type and time point are not known. V gene TRBV20-1 combines with J gene TRBJ1-2, with D possibly TRBD1 on 5 matching bases. The CDR3 DNA is TGCAGTGCACCCGGGACTTCGAACATATGCTCCACCTTC. Its protein product is CSAPGTSNICSTF.